This T cell receptor (beta chain) comes out of a study of blood T cell repertoires in COVID-19. Overall study: PBMCs, B-cell-depleted T cells, or T cells were the source of the cDNA or gDNA that made up the material.

This clone was observed many times. Under the authors' procedure: Estimated nucleated cell counts came from reference gene primer amplification. Profiling relied on immunoSEQ multiplex PCR, and the TCRdb table lists in-frame clones only, not all of them. V and J calls and clone size are as listed in that table; D and trimming were resolved from the DNA. The sample includes fewer than 95,000 clones, around 86% of them seen just once. Germline V gene sequence: CDR1 WNHNN, CDR2 SYGVQD (reference sequence). This CDR3 spans 15 amino acids. V was clipped by 5 bases and J by 3 bases; unmatched bases: 8. J is TRBJ2-7 and V is TRBV10-1; 9 nucleotides line up with TRBD2. This TCR was recovered from a man aged 45 to 65 with active or convalescent COVID-19. Sequenced sample: peripheral blood. The CDR3 DNA reads TGCGCCAGCAGTTTAGCGGGGGACGGAAACTACGAGCAGTACTTC. This sequence encodes CASSLAGDGNYEQYF.